Presented here are 29 T cell receptor beta chains from one specimen sequenced in a study of cytomegalovirus exposure and HLA in healthy donors. The protocol was immunoSEQ multiplex PCR, while the TCRdb copy is restricted to in-frame clones and leaves out a portion. This sample carries under 250,000 clones, less than 85% of them seen once, and the ten largest clones take 5.5% to 7%. The material sequenced was PBMCs. The receptors were sampled from a woman aged 18 to 35 in good health and CMV-seronegative.

The chain is built from TRBV6-6 and TRBJ2-1, with a tentative D call TRBD2 (7 bases). The CDR3 contains 14 residues. V dropped 6 bases and J dropped 6 bases, with 15 bases sitting between them. CDR1 MNHNY and CDR2 SVGAGI come from the germline V gene (reference sequence). In nucleotides, the CDR3 is TGTGCCAGCAGCGGACAGCGGGACACCAATGAGCAGTTCTTC. This translates into CASSGQRDTNEQFF.

The table lists this clone with a count of one. This chain uses TRBV5-1 with TRBJ1-2; 7 bases agree with TRBD1. Germline V gene lookup returns CDR1 SGHRS and CDR2 YFSETQ. The trim removed 4 bases at V and 8 bases at J, leaving 17 bases unmatched. The CDR3 length is 16 residues. CDR3 loop: CASSPMEGAPQEGYTF. In nucleotides, the CDR3 is TGCGCCAGCAGCCCCATGGAGGGGGCACCTCAAGAAGGCTACACCTTC.

The chain is built from TRBV6-1 and TRBJ1-2; D is undetermined. CDR3 size: 11 residues. The germline CDR1 and CDR2 sequences are MNHNS and SASEGT. V shed 6 bases and J shed 5 bases, with 7 bases lying between them. The CDR3 reads CASRSVYGYTF. In DNA, the CDR3 is TGTGCCAGCAGGTCCGTATATGGCTACACCTTC.

This clone was recorded a few times. J is TRBJ1-1 and V is TRBV6-1; the D is unclear. The CDR3 has 15 residues. The germline CDR1 and CDR2 sequences are MNHNS and SASEGT. V lost 3 bases and J 1 base, leaving 12 bases between the germline ends. The CDR3 spells CASSDVGQPNTEAFF. DNA for the CDR3: TGTGCCAGCAGTGATGTTGGGCAGCCGAACACTGAAGCTTTCTTT.

The chain joins TRBV30 to TRBJ2-4; D may be TRBD1 (6 bases). The V gene lost 2 bases and the J gene lost 7 bases, with 6 bases spanning the gap. CDR1 and CDR2 from the germline V gene are GTSNPN and SVGIG (reference sequence). The CDR3 spans 11 residues. The CDR3 DNA reads TGTGCCTGGAGTCAGGGGAACATTCAGTACTTC. Translation gives CAWSQGNIQYF. Full variable domain (missing parts from reference TRBV30 and TRBJ2-4): SQTIHQWPATLVQPVGSPLSLECTVEGTSNPNLYWYRQAAGRGLQLLFYSVGIGQISSEVPQNLSASRPQDRQFILSSKKLLLSDSGFYLCAWSQGNIQYFGAGTRLSVL.

This clone was counted between two and nine times. Additional DNA sequences in this sample encode the identical CDR3. This chain connects TRBV5-1 to TRBJ2-7; 11 nucleotides line up with TRBD1. With V trimmed by 4 bases and J by 2 bases, 2 bases remained unmatched. The CDR3 contains 14 residues. Germline CDR1 reads SGHRS; CDR2 reads YFSETQ. CDR3 protein: CASSVGQGAYEQYF. As DNA, the CDR3 is TGCGCCAGCAGCGTGGGACAGGGGGCCTACGAGCAGTACTTC.

The chain uses TRBV30 and TRBJ1-5; D is ambiguous. There are 14 residues in the CDR3. The V gene lost 5 bases and the J gene lost 4 bases, with 15 bases spanning the gap. CDR1 and CDR2 (germline): GTSNPN, SVGIG (reference sequence). The CDR3 DNA reads TGTGCCTGGCGGACCGGGAGCCGGAATCAGCCCCAGCATTTT. Amino acids: CAWRTGSRNQPQHF.

This chain links TRBV6-1 with TRBJ1-1; a weak D match, TRBD1 (5 bases). The CDR3 is made up of 15 amino acids. V was clipped by 5 bases and J by 4 bases, with 17 bases between them. Germline CDR1 reads MNHNS; CDR2 reads SASEGT. CDR3 residues: CASSSMLGASTEAFF. CDR3 in DNA: TGTGCCAGCAGTTCGATGTTAGGGGCAAGCACTGAAGCTTTCTTT.

Here the CDR3 reads CASSQEYGSSYEQYF. The CDR3 coding sequence is TGTGCCAGCAGCCAAGAGTACGGGAGCTCCTACGAGCAGTACTTC. V and J are TRBV4-2 and TRBJ2-7, with D perhaps TRBD2 (6 bases). The CDR3 loop spans 15 amino acids. In germline, CDR1 is LGHNA, CDR2 YNFKEQ. V was pared by 0 bases and J by 0 bases, with 9 bases between.

Only a few counts were recorded for this clone. The J gene is TRBJ1-1, the V gene TRBV5-1; D is possibly TRBD1 (5 bases). Germline V gives CDR1 SGHRS, CDR2 YFSETQ. The CDR3 spans 14 residues. The V and J ends lost 0 bases and 4 bases respectively, with 10 bases between them. The CDR3 bases are TGCGCCAGCAGCTTGGCAGGGTCTGTCACTGAAGCTTTCTTT. Its protein product is CASSLAGSVTEAFF.

The table lists this clone with a count of one. The gene calls are TRBV27 and TRBJ1-2; unclear D gene. CDR1 MNHEY and CDR2 SMNVEV come from the germline V gene (reference sequence). This CDR3 is built from 12 residues. V lost 6 bases and J lost 5, with 10 bases in between. The CDR3 DNA is TGTGCCAGCAGGGACCTCGGGTATGGCTACACCTTC. Translation gives CASRDLGYGYTF.

This sequence joins TRBV7-3 and TRBJ2-7, with D possibly TRBD1 on 6 matching bases. The CDR3 is 14 residues long. Trimming left V 3 bases short and J 3 bases short, with 12 bases between. Germline lookup yields CDR1 SGHTA and CDR2 FQGTGA. For the CDR3, the DNA is TGTGCCAGCAGCTTGACAGGTAACCACTACGAGCAGTACTTC. This gives the protein CASSLTGNHYEQYF. Variable domain in full (rest from reference TRBV7-3 and TRBJ2-7): GAGVSQTPSNKVTEKGKYVELRCDPISGHTALYWYRQSLGQGPEFLIYFQGTGAADDSGLPNDRFFAVRPEGSVSTLKIQRTERGDSAVYLCASSLTGNHYEQYFGPGTRLTVT.

V usage is TRBV7-3 and J usage is TRBJ1-1; D remains ambiguous. This CDR3 has 14 amino acids. Between the trimmed V and J ends, which lost 2 bases and 1 base, there was a span of 8 bases. Germline V gene sequence: CDR1 SGHTA, CDR2 FQGTGA. The CDR3 DNA reads as TGTGCCAGCAGCTTAGGGTCAGGGAACACTGAAGCTTTCTTT. Encoded protein: CASSLGSGNTEAFF.

This clone was detected once. The gene calls are TRBV5-1 and TRBJ2-2; D unresolved. The germline V gene encodes CDR1 SGHRS and CDR2 YFSETQ. The CDR3 totals 16 residues. V was shortened by 0 bases and J by 0 bases, with 9 bases between the two germline ends. The chain's CDR3 is CASSLGLNANTGELFF. CDR3 coding DNA: TGCGCCAGCAGCTTGGGCCTGAACGCGAACACCGGGGAGCTGTTTTTT.

The V gene is TRBV5-6, the J gene TRBJ2-6; TRBD2 agrees at 8 bases. Germline V CDR1 and CDR2: SGHDT, YYEEEE. The V segment lost 0 bases and the J segment 3 bases; nucleotides outside the gene matches: 5. The CDR3 is 17 residues long. The CDR3 reads CASSLGLASGGANVLTF. Written as DNA, the CDR3 is TGTGCCAGCAGCTTGGGACTAGCGTCGGGTGGGGCCAACGTCCTGACTTTC. The whole variable domain, remainder taken from reference TRBV5-6 and TRBJ2-6, is DAGVTQSPTHLIKTRGQQVTLRCSPKSGHDTVSWYQQALGQGPQFIFQYYEEEERQRGNFPDRFSGHQFPNYSSELNVNALLLGDSALYLCASSLGLASGGANVLTFGAGSRLTVL.

The rearrangement joins TRBV27 to TRBJ2-5; TRBD1 matches at 9 bases. This CDR3 contains 14 residues. The germline gives CDR1 MNHEY, CDR2 SMNVEV (reference sequence). The J segment lost 4 bases and the V segment lost 6 bases, leaving 6 bases of the junction unmatched. The CDR3 region is CASSTGGAGETQYF. The CDR3 nucleotides read TGTGCCAGCAGCACAGGGGGCGCGGGAGAGACCCAGTACTTC.

This rearrangement joins TRBV5-5 to TRBJ1-5, with a tentative D call TRBD1 (5 bases). The CDR3 loop spans 13 amino acids. Germline V gene lookup returns CDR1 SGHKS and CDR2 YYEKEE (reference sequence). V was shortened by 4 bases and J by 3 bases, with 8 bases between the two germline ends. CDR3 sequence: CASSPDTNQPQHF. The CDR3 DNA reads as TGTGCCAGCAGCCCGGACACCAATCAGCCCCAGCATTTT.

The chain has TRBV29-1 and TRBJ1-1; D is unclear. Deletions cut 5 bases from V and 0 bases from J, with 4 bases between. Germline CDR1 and CDR2: SQVTM and ANQGSEA. This CDR3 has 11 amino acids. CDR3 sequence: CSVNLNTEAFF. The CDR3 DNA reads TGCAGCGTTAATCTGAACACTGAAGCTTTCTTT. Together with reference TRBV29-1 and TRBJ1-1, the CDR3 gives the full variable domain: SAVISQKPSRDICQRGTSLTIQCQVDSQVTMMFWYRQQPGQSLTLIATANQGSEATYESGFVIDKFPISRPNLTFSTLTVSNMSPEDSSIYLCSVNLNTEAFFGQGTRLTVV.

V usage is TRBV5-6 and J usage is TRBJ1-5; D is possibly TRBD1 (5 bases). Per the germline V gene, CDR1 is SGHDT and CDR2 is YYEEEE. This CDR3 has 16 residues. V shed 0 bases and J shed 3 bases, with 13 bases lying between them. The CDR3 spells CASSLGGGTFNQPQHF. The DNA of the CDR3 is TGTGCCAGCAGCTTGGGTGGGGGGACGTTCAATCAGCCCCAGCATTTT.

The CDR3 coding sequence is TGTGCCAGCCGACCCACAGGGTCGAGCGGCTACACCTTC. This sequence encodes CASRPTGSSGYTF. V usage is TRBV6-7 and J usage is TRBJ1-2; D might be TRBD1 (6 bases). TRBV6-7 is reported as an ORF; its role is uncertain. The V end was cut by 8 bases, the J end by 8 bases, with 18 bases between. This CDR3 is 13 amino acids long.

V is TRBV9 and J is TRBJ2-7; D perhaps matches TRBD1 (5 bases). Trimming left V 8 bases short and J 1 base short, with 16 bases between. Germline CDR1 reads SGDLS; CDR2 reads YYNGEE. The CDR3 covers 14 residues. CDR3 in DNA: TGTGCCAGTGGTGGCCGGCAGGGTTCCTACGAGCAGTACTTC. Protein product: CASGGRQGSYEQYF.

This CDR3 is CASSFGPRYEQYF. In DNA, the CDR3 is TGCGCCAGCAGCTTTGGCCCGAGGTACGAGCAGTACTTC. This chain connects TRBV5-1 to TRBJ2-7; unclear D gene. V was shortened by 2 bases and J by 4 bases, with 10 bases between the two germline ends. The germline gives CDR1 SGHRS, CDR2 YFSETQ. The CDR3 spans 13 residues.

V usage is TRBV27 and J usage is TRBJ1-6; D is unclear. The CDR3 extends over 12 amino acids. Trimming shortened V by 3 bases and J by 6 bases, and 3 bases separated the two germline ends. The germline V gene has CDR1 MNHEY and CDR2 SMNVEV (reference sequence). CDR3 loop: CASSFANSPLHF. CDR3 bases: TGTGCCAGCAGTTTTGCTAATTCACCCCTCCACTTT.

This chain connects TRBV29-1 to TRBJ1-6; D may be TRBD1 (5 bases). The ends were cut back, 6 bases at V and 8 bases at J, with 20 bases in the middle. Germline loops: CDR1 SQVTM, CDR2 ANQGSEA. CDR3 length: 15 residues. CDR3 coding DNA: TGCAGCGTCAGGGAGGGCCAGGGACCCTATTCACCCCTCCACTTT. Amino acids: CSVREGQGPYSPLHF.

This chain links TRBV30 with TRBJ2-7; D is unresolved. Per the germline V gene, CDR1 is GTSNPN and CDR2 is SVGIG (reference sequence). The CDR3 has 15 residues. Trimming cost V 0 bases and J 2 bases, with 14 bases left between them. CDR3 sequence: CAWSVRPTLTYEQYF. DNA of the CDR3: TGTGCCTGGAGTGTACGACCCACCCTTACCTACGAGCAGTACTTC.

The CDR3 nucleotides are TGTGCCAGCAGTAAAGGGACAACCTACAATGAGCAGTTCTTC. Encoded protein: CASSKGTTYNEQFF. This chain connects TRBV27 to TRBJ2-1; tentatively, D is TRBD1 (6 bases). CDR1 and CDR2 from the germline V gene are MNHEY and SMNVEV (reference sequence). V lost 5 bases, J lost 2 bases, and 10 bases lay in between. The CDR3 totals 14 residues.

This clone was seen only once. The V gene is TRBV5-4, the J gene TRBJ2-2; 7 nucleotides match TRBD1. CDR3 length: 14 residues. Per the germline V gene, CDR1 is SGHNT and CDR2 is YYREEE (reference sequence). J gave up 4 bases and V 5 bases, and 5 bases lay outside the gene matches. CDR3 residues: CASSLAGGTGELFF. The CDR3 nucleotides are TGTGCCAGCAGTTTAGCAGGGGGCACCGGGGAGCTGTTTTTT.

The chain joins TRBV11-2 to TRBJ2-7, with 12 bases fitting TRBD2. The CDR3 has 15 residues. The V and J ends lost 5 bases and 5 bases, in that order; junction bases with no gene match: 7. Germline V gene data show CDR1 as SGHAT and CDR2 as FQNNGV. CDR3 DNA: TGTGCCAGCAGCGGGGCCCTAGCGGGAGGGAACGAGCAGTACTTC. Protein: CASSGALAGGNEQYF.

This chain uses TRBV7-9 with TRBJ1-5; 8 bases fit TRBD1. The germline gives CDR1 SEHNR, CDR2 FQNEAQ (reference sequence). The CDR3 totals 14 residues. The V segment lost 3 bases and the J segment 4 bases; nucleotides outside the gene matches: 2. The CDR3 nucleotides are TGTGCCAGCAGCTTTGGACAGGGAAATCAGCCCCAGCATTTT. Its translation is CASSFGQGNQPQHF.